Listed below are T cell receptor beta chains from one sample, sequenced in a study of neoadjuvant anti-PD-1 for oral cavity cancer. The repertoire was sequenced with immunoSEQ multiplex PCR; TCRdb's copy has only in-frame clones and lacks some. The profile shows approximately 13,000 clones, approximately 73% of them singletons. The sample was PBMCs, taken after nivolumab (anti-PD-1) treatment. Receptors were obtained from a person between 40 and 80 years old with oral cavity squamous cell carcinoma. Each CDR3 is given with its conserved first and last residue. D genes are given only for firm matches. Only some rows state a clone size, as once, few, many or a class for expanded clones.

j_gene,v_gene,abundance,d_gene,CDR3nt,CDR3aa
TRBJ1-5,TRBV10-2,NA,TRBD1,TGCGCCAGCAGTGAGTGGATGGGGACAGGGGATAAGCCCCAGCATTTT,CASSEWMGTGDKPQHF
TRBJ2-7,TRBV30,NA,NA,TGTGCCTGGAGTGTAGGGGGATTCGAGCAGTACTTC,CAWSVGGFEQYF
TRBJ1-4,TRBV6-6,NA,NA,TGTGCCAGCCTAAACGCCCATGAAAAACTGTTTTTT,CASLNAHEKLFF
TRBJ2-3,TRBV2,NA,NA,TGTGCCAGCCGTCCCCTTCTTCGTTTTGTGCAGTATTTT,CASRPLLRFVQYF
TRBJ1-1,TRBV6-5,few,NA,TGTGCCAGCAGCACGGCGCGGGGCACGAACACTGAAGCTTTCTTT,CASSTARGTNTEAFF
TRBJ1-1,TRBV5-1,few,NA,TGCGCCAGCAGCTTGTCCGAGGGACCTTTGAACACTGAAGCTTTCTTT,CASSLSEGPLNTEAFF
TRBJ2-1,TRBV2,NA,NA,TGTGCCAGCAACCCTTCAGCGGTACCATCCTACAATGAGCAGTTCTTC,CASNPSAVPSYNEQFF
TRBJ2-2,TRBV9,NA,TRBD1,TGTGCCAGCAGCGGACCGGGACAGGGGGCCTCCGGGGAGCTGTTTTTT,CASSGPGQGASGELFF
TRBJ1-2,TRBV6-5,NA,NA,TGTGCCAGCAGCCACCGACAGGTCCGGGGCTACACCTTC,CASSHRQVRGYTF
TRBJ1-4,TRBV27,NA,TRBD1,TGTGCCAGCAGTTTATCCCTGACAGGGGGTTTAATTGGAGAAAAACTGTTTTTT,CASSLSLTGGLIGEKLFF
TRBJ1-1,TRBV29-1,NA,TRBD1,TGCAGCGCCCGGACAGGGTACGAGGAAAAAGCTTTCTTT,CSARTGYEEKAFF
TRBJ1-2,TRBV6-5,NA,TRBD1,TGTGCCAGCAGTTACAGGGGGCGAGCTAACTATGGCTACACCTTC,CASSYRGRANYGYTF
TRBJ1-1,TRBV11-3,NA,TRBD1,TGTGCCAGCAGCCGACAGGGAGGGTCTGAAGCTTTCTTT,CASSRQGGSEAFF
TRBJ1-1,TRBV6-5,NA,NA,TGTGCCAGCAGTTACGGGGGGAGATCCACTGAAGCTTTCTTT,CASSYGGRSTEAFF
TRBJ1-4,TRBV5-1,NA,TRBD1,TGCGCCAGCAGCGAGGGACAGGGGGTAGGAAATGAAAAACTGTTTTTT,CASSEGQGVGNEKLFF
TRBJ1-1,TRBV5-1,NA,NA,TGCGCCAGCAGCTTGGCTCCGACTCGCCTCAATATGAACACTGAAGCTTTCTTT,CASSLAPTRLNMNTEAFF
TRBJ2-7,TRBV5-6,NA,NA,TGTGCCAGCAGCTTGGACCCATCCACCGAGCAGTACTTC,CASSLDPSTEQYF
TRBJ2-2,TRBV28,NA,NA,TGTGCCAGCAGTTCAACAGGGAACACCGGGGAGCTGTTTTTT,CASSSTGNTGELFF
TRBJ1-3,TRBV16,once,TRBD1,TGTGCCAGCAGCCAGGACAGGGTGGAAAACACCATATATTTT,CASSQDRVENTIYF
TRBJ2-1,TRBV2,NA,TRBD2,TGTGCCAGCAGTCGACTAGCGTTTGCTAACAATGAGCAGTTCTTC,CASSRLAFANNEQFF
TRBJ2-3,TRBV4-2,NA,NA,TGTGCCAGCAGCCAAGCCTCCAGCACAGATACGCAGTATTTT,CASSQASSTDTQYF
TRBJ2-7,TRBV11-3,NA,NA,TGTGCCAGCAGCTTAGGGGACTACGAGCAGTACTTC,CASSLGDYEQYF
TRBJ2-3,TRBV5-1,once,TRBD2,TGCGCCAGCAGCCCGAGAGGTTTTAGCGGGCTCCCAGATACGCAGTATTTT,CASSPRGFSGLPDTQYF
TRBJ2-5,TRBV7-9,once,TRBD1,TGTGCCAGCAGCCAAACAGGGGTCAGCCAAGAGACCCAGTACTTC,CASSQTGVSQETQYF
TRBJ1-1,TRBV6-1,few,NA,TGTGCCAGCAGGGGGGCAGGGCTCACTGAAGCTTTCTTT,CASRGAGLTEAFF
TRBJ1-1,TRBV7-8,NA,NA,TGTGCCAGCAGCTATCCGGCGGGACGAACGAACACTGAAGCTTTCTTT,CASSYPAGRTNTEAFF
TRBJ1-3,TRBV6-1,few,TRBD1,TGTGCCAGCGACAGGGGGTTATCTGGAAACACCATATATTTT,CASDRGLSGNTIYF
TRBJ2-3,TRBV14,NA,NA,TGTGCCAGCAGCCGACAACTAGCAAGCACAGATACGCAGTATTTT,CASSRQLASTDTQYF
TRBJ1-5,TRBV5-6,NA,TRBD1,TGTGCCAGCACCCGGAGGTCGACAGGGGCTAGCAATCAGCCCCAGCATTTT,CASTRRSTGASNQPQHF
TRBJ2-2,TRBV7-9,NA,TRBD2,TGTGCCACCCGGGGGGGGGCGAACACCGGGGAGCTGTTTTTT,CATRGGANTGELFF
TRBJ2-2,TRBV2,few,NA,TGTGCCAGCAGTGAAGGGGTAGAGGGGGAGCTGTTTTTT,CASSEGVEGELFF
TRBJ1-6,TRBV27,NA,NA,TGTGCCAGCAGCGCCCGTGAGAGCTCCTATAATTCACCCCTCCACTTT,CASSARESSYNSPLHF
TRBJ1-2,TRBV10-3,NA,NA,TGTGCCATCAGTGAGAGGTCTTTTTATGGGGCTCCGGTAAACTATGGCTACACCTTC,CAISERSFYGAPVNYGYTF
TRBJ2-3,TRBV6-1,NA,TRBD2,TGTGCCAGCAGTGAAGCGCGACTAGCGGGGGCTCCCACAGATACGCAGTATTTT,CASSEARLAGAPTDTQYF
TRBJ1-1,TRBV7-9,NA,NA,TGTGCCAGCAGCTTAGACACGATCACTGAAGCTTTCTTT,CASSLDTITEAFF
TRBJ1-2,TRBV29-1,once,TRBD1,TGCAGCGTTATCCGACAGGGTATAAGAAGCTACACCTTC,CSVIRQGIRSYTF
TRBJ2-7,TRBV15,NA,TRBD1,TGTGCCACCGTAGGAACTACAGGGGACTCCTACGAGCAGTACTTC,CATVGTTGDSYEQYF
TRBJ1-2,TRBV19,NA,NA,TGTGCCAGTAGTATCCAGGGGTTGTCCTATGGCTACACCTTC,CASSIQGLSYGYTF
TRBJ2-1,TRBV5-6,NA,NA,TGTGCCAGCAGCTTCCGGATCCATGAGCAGTTCTTC,CASSFRIHEQFF
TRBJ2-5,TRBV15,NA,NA,TGTGCCACCAGCAGGGCCGCGGAGACCCAGTACTTC,CATSRAAETQYF
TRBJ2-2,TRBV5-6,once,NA,TGTGCCAGCAGCTTGGTCCCCAGCAAGGACACCGGGGAGCTGTTTTTT,CASSLVPSKDTGELFF
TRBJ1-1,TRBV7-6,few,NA,TGTGCCAGCAGCACCAGGGGTTACACTGAAGCTTTCTTT,CASSTRGYTEAFF
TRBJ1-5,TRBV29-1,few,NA,TGCAGCGTCGGGGAGGCGGGGCAGCCCCAGCATTTT,CSVGEAGQPQHF
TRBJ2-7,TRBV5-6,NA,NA,TGTGCCAGCAGGAGCGGTCGGGGCGTGATACGGGGTACCTACGAGCAGTACTTC,CASRSGRGVIRGTYEQYF
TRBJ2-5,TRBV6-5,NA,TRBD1,TGTGCCAGCAGTTGGGGGACAGGGGGCGGAGAGACCCAGTACTTC,CASSWGTGGGETQYF
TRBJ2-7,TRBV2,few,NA,TGTGCCAGCAGTCATTCCTGGAGGGGCTCCTACGAGCAGTACTTC,CASSHSWRGSYEQYF
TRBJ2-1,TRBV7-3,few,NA,TGTGCCAGCAGCGGGGGGACACACAATGAGCAGTTCTTC,CASSGGTHNEQFF
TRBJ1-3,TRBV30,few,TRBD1,TGTGCCTGGAGTAAGACAGGGACTAACTCTGGAAACACCATATATTTT,CAWSKTGTNSGNTIYF
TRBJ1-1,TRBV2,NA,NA,TGTGCCAGCAGACCGGGTGCGGGGCTGAGCACTGAAGCTTTCTTT,CASRPGAGLSTEAFF
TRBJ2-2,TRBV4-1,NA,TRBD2,TGCGCCAGCAGCCACCTGGACATGGGACTAGCGGGAGGCGAGCTGTTTTTT,CASSHLDMGLAGGELFF
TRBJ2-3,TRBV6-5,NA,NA,TGTGCCAGCAGGCGGGACCTCACAGATACGCAGTATTTT,CASRRDLTDTQYF
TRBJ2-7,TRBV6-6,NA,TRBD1,TGTGCCAGCAGTTACTCCTATGCGGACAGGGTTTACGAGCAGTACTTC,CASSYSYADRVYEQYF
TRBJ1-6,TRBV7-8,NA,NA,TGTGCCAGCAGCTTAGCGCTACGGAATTCACCCCTCCACTTT,CASSLALRNSPLHF